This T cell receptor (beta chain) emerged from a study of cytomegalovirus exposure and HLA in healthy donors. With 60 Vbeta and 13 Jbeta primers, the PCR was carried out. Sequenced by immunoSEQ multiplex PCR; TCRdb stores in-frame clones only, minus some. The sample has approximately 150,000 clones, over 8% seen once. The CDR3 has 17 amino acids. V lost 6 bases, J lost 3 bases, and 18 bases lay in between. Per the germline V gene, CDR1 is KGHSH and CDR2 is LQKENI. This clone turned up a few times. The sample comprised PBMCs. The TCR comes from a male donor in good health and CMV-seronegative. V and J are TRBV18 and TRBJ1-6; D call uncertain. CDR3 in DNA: TGTGCCAGCTCGGGAGGGCTCGGCAGGAACTATAATTCACCCCTCCACTTT. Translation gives CASSGGLGRNYNSPLHF.